The 7 T cell receptor beta chains below all came from one sample that was sequenced in a study of shared clonotypes between healthy human individuals. Sequencing was performed with immunoSEQ multiplex PCR; in TCRdb, only in-frame clones are kept and a portion is missing. This table has some 2.1 million clones, 90% to 95% appearing once. Terminally differentiated effector memory CD45RA+ cells were excluded by CCR7 positive selection of CD45RO-negative cells. The specimen sequenced was naive CD8+ T cells from PBMCs. These receptors were collected from a young man in good health. Some clones in this sample may be carry-over from other donors' samples.

The sample holds one count of this clone. This sequence joins TRBV9 and TRBJ2-2; 8 bases align to TRBD2. The CDR3 sequence is 17 residues long. V trimming: 3 bases; J trimming: 2 bases; junction bases outside the gene matches: 9. CDR1 is SGDLS, CDR2 YYNGEE, per germline. CDR3 coding DNA: TGTGCCAGCAGCGACCCGATGATAGCGGGAAACACCGGGGAGCTGTTTTTT. Its protein product is CASSDPMIAGNTGELFF.

V usage is TRBV5-5 and J usage is TRBJ1-4; 9 bases are shared with TRBD1. From germline, CDR1 is SGHKS and CDR2 YYEKEE (reference sequence). The CDR3 is made up of 15 amino acids. The junction had 6 bases not matched to a gene; V was cut back by 4 bases and J by 5 bases. CDR3 sequence reads: CASSPTGGENEKLFF. The CDR3 DNA is TGTGCCAGCAGCCCCACAGGGGGCGAGAATGAAAAACTGTTTTTT.

The chain joins TRBV28 to TRBJ2-7, with a weak D call TRBD2 (6 bases). V lost 2 bases and J lost 5, with 13 bases in between. Germline lookup yields CDR1 MDHEN and CDR2 SYDVKM. The CDR3 is 14 residues long. CDR3 DNA sequence: TGTGCCAGCAGTTTAGATACTAGCTCAAACGAGCAGTACTTC. This codes for CASSLDTSSNEQYF.

The rearrangement uses TRBV7-9 and TRBJ2-1, with 9 bases matching TRBD1. This CDR3 has 15 residues. V was clipped by 5 bases and J by 7 bases; unmatched bases: 9. CDR1 is SEHNR and CDR2 is FQNEAQ in the germline V gene (reference sequence). The CDR3 sequence is CASSHRDRALNEQFF. The CDR3 bases are TGTGCCAGCAGCCACCGGGACAGGGCCCTTAATGAGCAGTTCTTC. The entire variable domain, with the rest obtained from reference TRBV7-9 and TRBJ2-1, is as follows: DTGVSQNPRHKITKRGQNVTFRCDPISEHNRLYWYRQTLGQGPEFLTYFQNEAQLEKSRLLSDRFSAERPKGSFSTLEIQRTEQGDSAMYLCASSHRDRALNEQFFGPGTRLTVL.

The CDR3 coding sequence is TGTGCCATCAGTGCTGGGGACACTTCCTACGAGCAGTACTTC. This gives the protein CAISAGDTSYEQYF. J is TRBJ2-7 and V is TRBV10-3, with D possibly matching TRBD1 (6 bases). Germline CDR1 ENHRY, CDR2 SYGVKD. Trimming removed 4 bases from V and 1 base from J, with 11 bases in between. The CDR3 consists of 14 residues.

A note on this clone: Other DNA sequences in this sample translate to the same CDR3. The chain carries TRBV29-1 and TRBJ2-7; TRBD1 matches 7 bases. CDR1 and CDR2 (germline): SQVTM, ANQGSEA. The V segment lost 0 bases and the J segment 2 bases; nucleotides outside the gene matches: 1. CDR3 length: 13 amino acids. CDR3 residues: CSVEEGQPYEQYF. CDR3 coding DNA: TGCAGCGTTGAAGAGGGACAGCCCTACGAGCAGTACTTC.

The J gene is TRBJ2-5, the V gene TRBV11-1; 7 nucleotides line up with TRBD2. The V and J ends lost 8 bases and 3 bases, in that order; junction bases with no gene match: 6. Germline V gene data show CDR1 as SGHAT and CDR2 as FQDESV (reference sequence). The length of the CDR3 is 13 residues. The CDR3 region is CASASRGEETQYF. The CDR3, as DNA: TGTGCCAGCGCCTCACGGGGGGAAGAGACCCAGTACTTC.